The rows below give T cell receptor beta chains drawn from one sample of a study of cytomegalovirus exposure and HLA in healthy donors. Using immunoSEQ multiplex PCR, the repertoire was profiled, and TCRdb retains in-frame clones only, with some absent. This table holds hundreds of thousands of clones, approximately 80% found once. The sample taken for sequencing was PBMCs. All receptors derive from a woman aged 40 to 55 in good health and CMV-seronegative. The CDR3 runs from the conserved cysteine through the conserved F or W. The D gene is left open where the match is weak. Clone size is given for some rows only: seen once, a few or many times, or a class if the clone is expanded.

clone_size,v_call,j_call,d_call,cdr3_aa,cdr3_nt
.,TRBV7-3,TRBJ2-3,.,CASSLGGARDTQYF,TGTGCCAGCAGCCTCGGAGGGGCCAGGGATACGCAGTATTTT
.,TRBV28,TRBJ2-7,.,CASSLRDEQYF,TGTGCCAGCAGTTTACGGGACGAGCAGTACTTC
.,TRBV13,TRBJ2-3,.,CASSLEGSDTQYF,TGTGCCAGCAGCTTAGAGGGGTCAGATACGCAGTATTTT
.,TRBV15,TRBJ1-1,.,CATSRELRGHEAFF,TGTGCCACCAGCAGGGAATTAAGGGGACATGAAGCTTTCTTT
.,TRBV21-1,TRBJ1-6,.,CASSRRGNPDGGSPLHF,TGTGCCAGCAGCAGGCGGGGGAACCCTGATGGCGGTTCACCCCTCCACTTT
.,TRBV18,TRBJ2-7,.,CASSPLYEQYF,TGTGCCAGCTCACCCCTCTACGAGCAGTACTTC
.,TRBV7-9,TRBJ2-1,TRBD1,CASSSLLGQGTYNEQFF,TGTGCCAGCAGCTCCCTTTTGGGACAGGGGACCTACAATGAGCAGTTCTTC
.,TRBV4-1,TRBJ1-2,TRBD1,CASSHGGQDGYTF,TGCGCCAGCAGCCATGGAGGACAGGATGGCTACACCTTC
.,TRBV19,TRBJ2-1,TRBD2,CASSPLRSGGYNEQFF,TGTGCCAGTAGCCCCCTTCGTAGCGGGGGTTACAATGAGCAGTTCTTC
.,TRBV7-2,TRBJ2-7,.,CASSLAGQGHEQYF,TGTGCCAGCAGCTTAGCTGGGCAGGGTCACGAGCAGTACTTC
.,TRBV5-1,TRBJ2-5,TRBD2,CASSPQTSGRETQYF,TGCGCCAGCAGCCCGCAGACTAGCGGCAGAGAGACCCAGTACTTC
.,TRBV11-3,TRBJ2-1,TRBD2,CASSGVLAGGLNEQFF,TGTGCCAGCAGCGGAGTACTAGCGGGGGGGCTCAATGAGCAGTTCTTC
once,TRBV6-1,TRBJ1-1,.,CASRRDKGTEAFF,TGTGCCAGTAGAAGGGACAAAGGCACTGAAGCTTTCTTT
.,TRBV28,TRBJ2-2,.,CASSFHQGPTGELFF,TGTGCCAGCAGTTTCCACCAGGGTCCAACCGGGGAGCTGTTTTTT
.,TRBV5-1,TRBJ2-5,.,CASSWRGEQETQYF,TGCGCCAGCAGTTGGCGCGGGGAGCAAGAGACCCAGTACTTC
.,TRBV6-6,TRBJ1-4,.,CASSYAVEEKLFF,TGTGCCAGCAGTTACGCTGTGGAGGAAAAACTGTTTTTT
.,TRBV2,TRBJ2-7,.,CASSGLALVGEQYF,TGTGCCAGCAGTGGTCTAGCCTTGGTAGGCGAGCAGTACTTC
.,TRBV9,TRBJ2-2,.,CASSVYNTGELFF,TGTGCCAGCAGCGTATATAACACCGGGGAGCTGTTTTTT
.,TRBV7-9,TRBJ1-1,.,CASSLFPPGTEAFF,TGTGCCAGCAGCTTATTTCCCCCCGGGACAGAAGCTTTCTTT
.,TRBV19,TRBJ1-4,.,CASSNRMANEKLFF,TGTGCCAGTAGTAACAGGATGGCTAATGAAAAACTGTTTTTT
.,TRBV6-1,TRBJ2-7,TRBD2,CASSAEVMTSAFYEQYF,TGTGCCAGCAGTGCAGAAGTTATGACTAGCGCGTTCTACGAGCAGTACTTC
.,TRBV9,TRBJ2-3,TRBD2,CASSSPGGTSVDTQYF,TGTGCCAGCAGCTCACCCGGGGGGACTAGCGTTGATACGCAGTATTTT
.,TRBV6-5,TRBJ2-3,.,CASSLTDTQYF,TGTGCCAGCAGTCTTACAGATACGCAGTATTTT
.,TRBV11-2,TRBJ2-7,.,CASSLESSPSYEQYF,TGTGCCAGCAGCTTAGAGAGCTCCCCTTCCTACGAGCAGTACTTC
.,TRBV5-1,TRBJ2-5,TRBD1,CASSTTGGAETQYF,TGCGCCAGCAGTACCACAGGGGGCGCAGAGACCCAGTACTTC
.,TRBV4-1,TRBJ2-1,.,CASSQDSDVRDNEQFF,TGCGCCAGCAGCCAAGATTCGGATGTACGGGACAATGAGCAGTTCTTC
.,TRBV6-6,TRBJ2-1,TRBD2,CASSLGLAGVYNEQFF,TGTGCCAGCAGTCTTGGACTAGCGGGAGTATACAATGAGCAGTTCTTC
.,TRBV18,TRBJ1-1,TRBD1,CASSPDRVGTEAFF,TGTGCCAGCTCACCGGACAGGGTGGGCACTGAAGCTTTCTTT